This TCR beta chain was found in a study of metastatic and nonmetastatic thyroid tumors. Study conclusions and caveats: When malignant thyroid tumors were compared with benign nodules, TCR beta diversity was reportedly significantly higher in the malignant tumors. This held in both blood and tumor samples.

Regarding this clone: The target antigen is unknown.

Thyroid surgery took place with no prior treatment in any patient. The V gene's germline CDR1 is SGHVS and CDR2 FQNEAQ. CDR3 length: 14 amino acids. V shed 2 bases and J shed 1 base, with 8 bases lying between them. TCRdb called clones again from the PCR reads with MiXCR. Altogether approximately 13,000 clones are present, 24% being singletons, with the ten largest covering roughly 59%. The receptor was derived from a male donor with papillary thyroid cancer or a benign thyroid nodule (not recorded which). Some clones in this sample may be carry-over from other donors' samples. The chain employs TRBV7-8 and TRBJ2-5; D uncertain. The sequencing sample was made of blood. The DNA of the CDR3 is TGTGCCAGCAGCTTAAGTGGGATCCAAGAGACCCAGTACTTC. Its translation is CASSLSGIQETQYF.